These 19 T cell receptor beta chains share one sample of origin, sequenced in a study of cytomegalovirus exposure and HLA in healthy donors. Some clones are missing from TCRdb's copy, which holds only in-frame ones; the method was immunoSEQ multiplex PCR. Altogether tens of thousands of clones are present, 80% to 85% being singletons, with the ten largest covering about 12%. Material for sequencing was PBMCs. These receptors all come from a woman under 30 in good health and CMV-seropositive.

DNA of the CDR3: TGTGCCAGCAGTTACGAGGCAGGGTCTCAGCCCCAGCATTTT. Translated: CASSYEAGSQPQHF. The chain recombines TRBV6-6 with TRBJ1-5, with D possibly being TRBD1 (5 bases). Trimming removed 2 bases from V and 6 bases from J, with 11 bases in between. Germline CDR1 and CDR2: MNHNY and SVGAGI (reference sequence). This CDR3 is built from 14 residues.

The genes are TRBV6-5 and TRBJ1-2, with a possible D match to TRBD1 (5 bases). The CDR3 totals 15 residues. Between the trimmed V and J ends, which lost 0 bases and 0 bases, there was a span of 8 bases. Germline V CDR1 and CDR2: MNHEY, SVGAGI. In DNA form, the CDR3 reads TGTGCCAGCAGTTACTCGGGGACTGCTAACTATGGCTACACCTTC. This translates into CASSYSGTANYGYTF.

This rearrangement joins TRBV30 to TRBJ2-7; a weak D match, TRBD1 (6 bases). V lost 5 bases and J lost 7, with 18 bases in between. Germline assignment: CDR1 GTSNPN and CDR2 SVGIG (reference sequence). The CDR3 is made up of 13 amino acids. CDR3 region: CAWGWQGPGEQYF. Written as DNA, the CDR3 is TGTGCCTGGGGGTGGCAGGGGCCAGGGGAGCAGTACTTC. Supplemented by reference TRBV30 and TRBJ2-7, the full variable domain reads SQTIHQWPATLVQPVGSPLSLECTVEGTSNPNLYWYRQAAGRGLQLLFYSVGIGQISSEVPQNLSASRPQDRQFILSSKKLLLSDSGFYLCAWGWQGPGEQYFGPGTRLTVT.

As DNA, the CDR3 is TGCGCCAGCAGTGACGGGGGGCCAACAGATACGCAGTATTTT. Residues: CASSDGGPTDTQYF. This sequence joins TRBV10-1 and TRBJ2-3, with a tentative D call TRBD2 (7 bases). CDR1 and CDR2 from the germline V gene are WNHNN and SYGVQD (reference sequence). This CDR3 has 14 amino acids. V was pared by 3 bases and J by 3 bases, with 10 bases between.

The genes are TRBV7-3 and TRBJ2-7; D is perhaps TRBD2 (6 bases). The V end was cut by 2 bases, the J end by 3 bases, with 14 bases between. The V gene's germline CDR1 is SGHTA and CDR2 FQGTGA. The CDR3 totals 15 residues. CDR3 protein: CASSLAGPDGYEQYF. For the CDR3, the DNA is TGTGCCAGCAGCTTAGCGGGGCCGGACGGCTACGAGCAGTACTTC.

The rearrangement uses TRBV9 and TRBJ2-7, with TRBD1 matching 7 bases. Germline V lookup: CDR1 SGDLS, CDR2 YYNGEE. The CDR3 totals 15 residues. J was trimmed by 5 bases and V by 3 bases; bases with no gene match: 11. The CDR3 is CASSATGDGLDEQYF. The CDR3 bases are TGTGCCAGCAGCGCAACAGGGGATGGGTTAGACGAGCAGTACTTC.

The chain is built from TRBV6-5 and TRBJ1-2, with 7 bases lining up with TRBD1. J was trimmed by 4 bases and V by 4 bases; bases with no gene match: 3. The CDR3 contains 13 residues. Per germline, CDR1 MNHEY and CDR2 SVGAGI. The CDR3 is CASSLGQFYGYTF. CDR3 bases: TGTGCCAGCAGTTTGGGACAGTTCTATGGCTACACCTTC.

The chain carries TRBV18 and TRBJ1-1; TRBD1 aligns across 9 bases. With 5 bases clipped from V and 1 base from J, the junction kept 11 bases outside the gene matches. This CDR3 spans 17 amino acids. CDR1 is KGHSH, CDR2 LQKENI, per germline. The CDR3 spells CASSTNMGQGPNTEAFF. The CDR3 region has the DNA TGTGCCAGCTCAACGAACATGGGACAGGGTCCGAACACTGAAGCTTTCTTT.

This chain uses TRBV19 with TRBJ1-5; D ambiguous. CDR1 LNHDA and CDR2 SQIVND come from the germline V gene (reference sequence). This CDR3 comprises 16 residues. The V and J ends lost 6 bases and 0 bases respectively, with 15 bases between them. The CDR3 loop is CASSQVAGHSNQPQHF. CDR3 nucleotides: TGTGCCAGTAGCCAGGTGGCGGGCCATAGCAATCAGCCCCAGCATTTT.

The chain employs TRBV5-1 and TRBJ2-5, with D possibly TRBD1 on 5 matching bases. The V gene lost 3 bases and the J gene lost 5 bases, with 14 bases spanning the gap. The CDR3 is 14 amino acids. From germline, CDR1 is SGHRS and CDR2 YFSETQ. CDR3 DNA sequence: TGCGCCAGCAGCTCCCAGGGTCTTTGGGAGACCCAGTACTTC. This codes for CASSSQGLWETQYF.

This chain joins TRBV19 and TRBJ1-2; D gene unclear. CDR3 size: 14 residues. The germline V gene has CDR1 LNHDA and CDR2 SQIVND (reference sequence). The ends were cut back, 3 bases at V and 3 bases at J, with 11 bases in the middle. CDR3 protein: CASSIGEGYYGYTF. The CDR3, as DNA: TGTGCCAGTAGTATCGGGGAGGGATACTATGGCTACACCTTC.

In this sample, this clone turned up a few times. The chain joins TRBV10-3 to TRBJ1-1; D gene ambiguous. Between the trimmed V and J ends, which lost 10 bases and 2 bases, there was a span of 14 bases. Germline V CDR1 and CDR2: ENHRY, SYGVKD. The CDR3 covers 13 residues. The CDR3 here is CATQRGSNTEAFF. The CDR3 DNA follows: TGTGCCACCCAAAGAGGGAGCAACACTGAAGCTTTCTTT.

The chain recombines TRBV5-6 with TRBJ2-2, with 8 bases aligning to TRBD2. CDR1 and CDR2 from the germline V gene are SGHDT and YYEEEE. Trimming removed 1 base from V and 0 bases from J; junction bases left unmatched: 2. The CDR3 loop spans 16 amino acids. The CDR3 spells CASSLISGANTGELFF. DNA of the CDR3: TGTGCCAGCAGCTTGATTAGCGGGGCGAACACCGGGGAGCTGTTTTTT.

Worth noting for this clone: Within the sample, other DNA sequences also encode this same CDR3. The rearrangement joins TRBV7-2 to TRBJ1-2; D is possibly TRBD1 (5 bases). Germline-derived CDR1 and CDR2 are SGHTA and FQGNSA. The CDR3 runs to 14 residues. The ends were cut back, 0 bases at V and 4 bases at J, with 9 bases in the middle. The CDR3 loop reads CASSLAQGTYGYTF. The DNA for the CDR3 is TGTGCCAGCAGCTTAGCTCAGGGCACCTATGGCTACACCTTC. Drawing the rest from reference TRBV7-2 and TRBJ1-2, the complete variable domain is GAGVSQSPSNKVTEKGKDVELRCDPISGHTALYWYRQSLGQGLEFLIYFQGNSAPDKSGLPSDRFSAERTGGSVSTLTIQRTQQEDSAVYLCASSLAQGTYGYTFGSGTRLTVV.

This sequence joins TRBV28 and TRBJ1-2, with a possible D match to TRBD1 (6 bases). This CDR3 comprises 14 residues. Germline lookup yields CDR1 MDHEN and CDR2 SYDVKM. The V end was cut by 5 bases, the J end by 7 bases, with 17 bases between. The DNA of the CDR3 is TGTGCCAGCAGTGAGGCACAGGGAGTGGCTGGCTACACCTTC. Its protein product is CASSEAQGVAGYTF.

This clone was recorded only once. The CDR3 protein is CASRRQGGSNQPQHF. CDR3 sequence (DNA): TGTGCCAGCAGGAGACAGGGGGGGAGCAATCAGCCCCAGCATTTT. The chain recombines TRBV6-5 with TRBJ1-5; 9 bases line up with TRBD1. The CDR3 extends over 15 amino acids. V was clipped by 6 bases and J by 1 base; unmatched bases: 4. Germline V gene lookup returns CDR1 MNHEY and CDR2 SVGAGI.

The chain uses TRBV11-3 and TRBJ2-1; 12 bases map to TRBD2. The ends lost 3 bases at V and 7 bases at J; junction bases unmatched: 10. This CDR3 is built from 17 residues. Germline loops: CDR1 SGHNT, CDR2 YENEEA. In nucleotides, the CDR3 is TGTGCCAGCAGCTTGGCTAGCGGGGGGGCCGGGTGGAATGAGCAGTTCTTC. It encodes CASSLASGGAGWNEQFF. Drawing the rest from reference TRBV11-3 and TRBJ2-1, the complete variable domain is EAGVVQSPRYKIIEKKQPVAFWCNPISGHNTLYWYLQNLGQGPELLIRYENEEAVDDSQLPKDRFSAERLKGVDSTLKIQPAELGDSAVYLCASSLASGGAGWNEQFFGPGTRLTVL.

The V gene is TRBV6-1, the J gene TRBJ2-4, with 7 bases aligning to TRBD1. CDR3 length: 13 amino acids. Germline CDR1 reads MNHNS; CDR2 reads SASEGT. After removal of 6 bases from V and 3 bases from J, the junction contained 2 bases not matched to a gene. In nucleotides, the CDR3 is TGTGCCAGCAGCGGGACAGACAAAAACATTCAGTACTTC. The encoded protein is CASSGTDKNIQYF.

This chain connects TRBV27 to TRBJ2-3; 7 nucleotides match TRBD2. The CDR3 loop spans 15 amino acids. Germline-derived CDR1 and CDR2 are MNHEY and SMNVEV (reference sequence). V shed 2 bases, J shed 1 base, and the junction held 3 bases outside the gene matches. CDR3 region: CASSLLLAGTDTQYF. CDR3 in DNA: TGTGCCAGCAGTTTACTTCTAGCGGGCACAGATACGCAGTATTTT.